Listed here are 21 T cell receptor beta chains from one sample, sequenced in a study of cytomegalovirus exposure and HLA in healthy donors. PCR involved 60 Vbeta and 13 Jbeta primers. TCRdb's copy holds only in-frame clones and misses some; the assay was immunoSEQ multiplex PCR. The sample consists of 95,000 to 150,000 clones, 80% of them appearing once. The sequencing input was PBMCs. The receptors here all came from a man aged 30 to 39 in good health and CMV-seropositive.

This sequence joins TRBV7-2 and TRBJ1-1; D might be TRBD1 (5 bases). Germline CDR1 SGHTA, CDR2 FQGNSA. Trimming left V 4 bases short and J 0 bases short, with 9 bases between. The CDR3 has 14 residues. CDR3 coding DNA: TGTGCCAGCAGCTCGGGACTCGTGAACACTGAAGCTTTCTTT. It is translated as CASSSGLVNTEAFF.

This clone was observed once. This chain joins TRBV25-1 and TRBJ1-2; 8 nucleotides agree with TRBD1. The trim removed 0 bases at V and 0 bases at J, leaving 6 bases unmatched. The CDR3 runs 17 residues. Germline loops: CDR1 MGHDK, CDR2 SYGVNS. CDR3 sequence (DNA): TGTGCCAGCAGTGAATATAGGGGGGACAGGACTAACTATGGCTACACCTTC. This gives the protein CASSEYRGDRTNYGYTF.

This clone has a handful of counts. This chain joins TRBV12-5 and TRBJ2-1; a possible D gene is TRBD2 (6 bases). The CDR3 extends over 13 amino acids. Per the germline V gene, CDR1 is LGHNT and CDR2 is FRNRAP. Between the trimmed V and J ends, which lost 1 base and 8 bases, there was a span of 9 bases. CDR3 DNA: TGTGCTAGTGGTTTGGGCGGGGTCGATGAGCAGTTCTTC. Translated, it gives CASGLGGVDEQFF.

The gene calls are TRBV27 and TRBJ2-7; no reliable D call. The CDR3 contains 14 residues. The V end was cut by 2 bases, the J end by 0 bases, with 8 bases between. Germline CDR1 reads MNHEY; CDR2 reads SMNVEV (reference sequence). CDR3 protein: CASSLHGFSYEQYF. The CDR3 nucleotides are TGTGCCAGCAGTTTACACGGGTTCTCCTACGAGCAGTACTTC.

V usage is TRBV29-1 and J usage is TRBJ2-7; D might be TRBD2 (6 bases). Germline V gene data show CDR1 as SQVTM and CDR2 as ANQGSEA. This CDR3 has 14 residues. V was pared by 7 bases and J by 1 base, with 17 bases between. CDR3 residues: CSGQGSGGSYEQYF. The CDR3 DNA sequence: TGCAGCGGCCAAGGGTCTGGGGGGTCCTACGAGCAGTACTTC.

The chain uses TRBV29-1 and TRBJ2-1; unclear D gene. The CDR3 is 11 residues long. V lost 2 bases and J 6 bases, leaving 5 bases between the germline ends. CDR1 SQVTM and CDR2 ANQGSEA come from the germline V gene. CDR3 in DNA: TGCAGCGTTGAACGTCCCAATGAGCAGTTCTTC. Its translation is CSVERPNEQFF.

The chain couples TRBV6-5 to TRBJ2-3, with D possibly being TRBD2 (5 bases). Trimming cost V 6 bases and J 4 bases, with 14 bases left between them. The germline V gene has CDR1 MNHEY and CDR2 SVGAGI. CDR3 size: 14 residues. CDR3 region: CASRYTRISDTQYF. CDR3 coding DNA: TGTGCCAGCAGGTACACTAGGATATCAGATACGCAGTATTTT.

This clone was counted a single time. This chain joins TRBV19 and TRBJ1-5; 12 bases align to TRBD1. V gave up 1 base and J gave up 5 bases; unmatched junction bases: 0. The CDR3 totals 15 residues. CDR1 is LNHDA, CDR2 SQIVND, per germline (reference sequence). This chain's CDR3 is CASSIGDRGHQPQHF. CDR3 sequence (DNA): TGTGCCAGTAGTATAGGGGACAGGGGGCATCAGCCCCAGCATTTT.

CDR3 in amino acids: CASVGGTSYNEQFF. Written as DNA, the CDR3 is TGTGCCAGTGTCGGGGGGACCTCCTACAATGAGCAGTTCTTC. V and J are TRBV28 and TRBJ2-1; 7 bases are shared with TRBD2. J was trimmed by 0 bases and V by 9 bases; bases with no gene match: 5. Germline loops: CDR1 MDHEN, CDR2 SYDVKM. The CDR3 is made up of 14 amino acids. Complete variable domain (other parts from reference TRBV28 and TRBJ2-1): DVKVTQSSRYLVKRTGEKVFLECVQDMDHENMFWYRQDPGLGLRLIYFSYDVKMKEKGDIPEGYSVSREKKERFSLILESASTNQTSMYLCASVGGTSYNEQFFGPGTRLTVL.

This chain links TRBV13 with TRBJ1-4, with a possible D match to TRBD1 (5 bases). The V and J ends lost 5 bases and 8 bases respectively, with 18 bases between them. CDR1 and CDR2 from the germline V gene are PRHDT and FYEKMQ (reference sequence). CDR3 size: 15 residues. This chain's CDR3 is CASSPAGGLGEKLFF. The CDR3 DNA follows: TGTGCCAGCAGCCCGGCGGGGGGTCTAGGGGAAAAACTGTTTTTT. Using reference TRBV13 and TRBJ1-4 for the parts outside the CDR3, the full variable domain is AAGVIQSPRHLIKEKRETATLKCYPIPRHDTVYWYQQGPGQDPQFLISFYEKMQSDKGSIPDRFSAQQFSDYHSELNMSSLELGDSALYFCASSPAGGLGEKLFFGSGTQLSVL.

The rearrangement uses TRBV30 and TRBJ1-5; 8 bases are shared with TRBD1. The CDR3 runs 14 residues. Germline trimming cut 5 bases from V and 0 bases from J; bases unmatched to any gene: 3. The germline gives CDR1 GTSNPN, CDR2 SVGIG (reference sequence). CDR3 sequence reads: CAWGQGYSNQPQHF. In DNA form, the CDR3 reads TGTGCCTGGGGACAGGGATATAGCAATCAGCCCCAGCATTTT. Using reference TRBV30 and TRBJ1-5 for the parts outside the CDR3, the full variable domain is SQTIHQWPATLVQPVGSPLSLECTVEGTSNPNLYWYRQAAGRGLQLLFYSVGIGQISSEVPQNLSASRPQDRQFILSSKKLLLSDSGFYLCAWGQGYSNQPQHFGDGTRLSIL.

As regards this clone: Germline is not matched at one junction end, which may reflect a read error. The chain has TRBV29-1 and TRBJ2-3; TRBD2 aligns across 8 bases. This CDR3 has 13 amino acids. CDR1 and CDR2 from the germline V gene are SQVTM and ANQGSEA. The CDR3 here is CGVNGLAADTQYF. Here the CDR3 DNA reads TGCGGCGTTAATGGACTAGCAGCAGATACGCAGTATTTT.

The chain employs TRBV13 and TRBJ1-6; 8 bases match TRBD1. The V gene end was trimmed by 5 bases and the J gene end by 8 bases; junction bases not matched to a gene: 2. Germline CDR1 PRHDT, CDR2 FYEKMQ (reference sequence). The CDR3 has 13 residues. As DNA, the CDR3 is TGTGCCAGCAGCCACAGGGGGGATTCACCCCTCCACTTT. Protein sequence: CASSHRGDSPLHF. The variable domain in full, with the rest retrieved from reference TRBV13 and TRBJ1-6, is AAGVIQSPRHLIKEKRETATLKCYPIPRHDTVYWYQQGPGQDPQFLISFYEKMQSDKGSIPDRFSAQQFSDYHSELNMSSLELGDSALYFCASSHRGDSPLHFGNGTRLTVT.

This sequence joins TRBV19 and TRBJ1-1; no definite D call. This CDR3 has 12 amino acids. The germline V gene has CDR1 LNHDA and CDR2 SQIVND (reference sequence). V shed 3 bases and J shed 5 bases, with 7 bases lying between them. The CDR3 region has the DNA TGTGCCAGTAGTATCGGGAAAACTGAAGCTTTCTTT. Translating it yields CASSIGKTEAFF.

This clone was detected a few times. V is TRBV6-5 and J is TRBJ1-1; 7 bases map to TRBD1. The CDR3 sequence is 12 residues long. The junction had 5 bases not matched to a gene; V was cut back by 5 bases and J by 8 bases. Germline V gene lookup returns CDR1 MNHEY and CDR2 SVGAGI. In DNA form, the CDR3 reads TGTGCCAGCAGTAGCCGGGACAGCGAAGCTTTCTTT. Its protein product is CASSSRDSEAFF.

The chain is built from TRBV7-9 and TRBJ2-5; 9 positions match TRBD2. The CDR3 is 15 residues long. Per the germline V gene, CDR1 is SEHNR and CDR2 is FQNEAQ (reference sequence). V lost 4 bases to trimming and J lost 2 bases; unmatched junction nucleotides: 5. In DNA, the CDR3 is TGTGCCAGCAGCTCTGCGACTAGCGGACAAGAGACCCAGTACTTC. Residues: CASSSATSGQETQYF.

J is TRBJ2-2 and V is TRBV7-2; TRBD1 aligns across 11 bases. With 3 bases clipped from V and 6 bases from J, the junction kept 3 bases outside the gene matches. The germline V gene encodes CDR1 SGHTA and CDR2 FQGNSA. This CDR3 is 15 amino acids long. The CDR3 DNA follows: TGTGCCAGCAGCTTGCGGACAGGGGGCTCCGGGGAGCTGTTTTTT. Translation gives CASSLRTGGSGELFF.

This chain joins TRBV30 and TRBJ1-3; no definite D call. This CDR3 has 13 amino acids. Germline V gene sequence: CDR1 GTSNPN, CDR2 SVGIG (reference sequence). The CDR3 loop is CAIQLTSGNTIYF. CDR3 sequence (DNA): TGTGCGATACAGTTAACCTCTGGAAACACCATATATTTT.

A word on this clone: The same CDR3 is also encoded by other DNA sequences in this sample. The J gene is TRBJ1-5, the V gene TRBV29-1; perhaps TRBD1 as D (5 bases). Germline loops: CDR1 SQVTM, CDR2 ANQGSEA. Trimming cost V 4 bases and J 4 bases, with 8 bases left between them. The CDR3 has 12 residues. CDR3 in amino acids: CSVGGGNQPQHF. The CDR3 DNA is TGCAGCGTTGGGGGGGGGAATCAGCCCCAGCATTTT.

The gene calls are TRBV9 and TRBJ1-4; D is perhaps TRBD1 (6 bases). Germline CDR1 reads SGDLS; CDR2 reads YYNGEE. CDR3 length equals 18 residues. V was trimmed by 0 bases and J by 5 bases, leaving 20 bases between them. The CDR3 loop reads CASSVGPFPGARNEKLFF. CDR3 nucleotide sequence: TGTGCCAGCAGCGTAGGACCTTTCCCAGGGGCCCGAAATGAAAAACTGTTTTTT.

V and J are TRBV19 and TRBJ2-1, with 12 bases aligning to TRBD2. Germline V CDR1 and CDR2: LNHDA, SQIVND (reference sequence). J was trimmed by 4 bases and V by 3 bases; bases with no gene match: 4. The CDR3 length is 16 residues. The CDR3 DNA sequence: TGTGCCAGTAGTATGTCTAGCGGGGGGGGATACAATGAGCAGTTCTTC. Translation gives CASSMSSGGGYNEQFF.